This T cell receptor beta chain is from a study of beta chain features in type 1 diabetes. Sorted CD4+ subsets: naive, central memory, regulatory, stem cell-like memory (CD45RO/CCR7/CD25/CD127/CD95/CD27 panel). Purity exceeded 98% in all sorted populations. The germline gives CDR1 GTSNPN, CDR2 SVGIG (reference sequence). The CDR3 is made up of 15 amino acids. V gave up 3 bases and J gave up 2 bases, with 14 bases separating them. As every portion of the isolated RNA was reverse transcribed, the sequencing read expressed TCRB transcripts. Clones were sequenced by immunoSEQ multiplex PCR, and TCRdb holds only the in-frame ones, with some missing. The sample carries 500,000 to 700,000 clones, less than 20% recorded once.

The chain recombines TRBV30 with TRBJ1-3; TRBD1 might be the D (6 bases). The material sequenced was naive CD4+ T cells from blood. The sequence was obtained from a man aged 18-30 years in good health. CDR3 residues: CAWSLLTGPGNTIYF. As DNA, the CDR3 is TGTGCCTGGAGCCTTCTGACAGGCCCTGGAAACACCATATATTTT.